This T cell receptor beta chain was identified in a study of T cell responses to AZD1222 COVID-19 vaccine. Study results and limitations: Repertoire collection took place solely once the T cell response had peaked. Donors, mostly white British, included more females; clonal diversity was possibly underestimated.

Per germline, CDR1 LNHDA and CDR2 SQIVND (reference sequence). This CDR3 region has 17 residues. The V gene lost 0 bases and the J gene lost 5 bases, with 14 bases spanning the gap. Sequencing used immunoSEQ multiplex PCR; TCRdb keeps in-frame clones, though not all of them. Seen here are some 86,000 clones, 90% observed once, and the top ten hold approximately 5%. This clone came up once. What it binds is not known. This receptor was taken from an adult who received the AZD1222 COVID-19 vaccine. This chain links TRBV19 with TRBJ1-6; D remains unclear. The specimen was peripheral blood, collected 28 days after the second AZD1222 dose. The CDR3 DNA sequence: TGTGCCAGTAGTATAGAAGACGGAATTTCTCATAATTCACCCCTCCACTTT. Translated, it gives CASSIEDGISHNSPLHF.